The T cell receptor beta chain under discussion was sequenced for a study of blood T cell repertoires in COVID-19 (dated by TCRdb to 2018 to 2020). For the study in its entirety: Samples from collaborators originated in the United States, Italy and Spain and spanned both the acute and convalescent phases of COVID-19. Samples came from the ongoing ImmuneRACE study (first 160 participants) plus 1,254 subjects from 6 global collaborators. Where available, HLA class I and class II types were obtained from metadata supplied by the sample provider rather than from assay-based typing. A de-identified subject ID, COVID-19 status, age in years and sex were almost always included in the sample metadata. Subjects who had been exposed to COVID-19, were actively infected with it, or had recovered from it provided the deeply sampled blood TCRbeta repertoires that made up the dataset. The prospective study material was composed of cDNA or gDNA derived from T cells, B-cell-depleted T cells, or PBMCs. The repertoires were released in a freely available public database meant as a resource for research on the immune response to SARS-CoV-2. Summary of the overall study and its limitations: The quantity of clinical and demographic metadata differed by source and by participant and was supplied without curation.

CDR1 LNHDA and CDR2 SQIVND are derived from the germline V gene (reference sequence). V is pruned by 6 bases and J by 1 base, leaving 15 bases of the junction without a gene match. The cysteine opens and the phenylalanine closes a CDR3 of 19 amino acids. Left in the record is the CDR3 DNA by itself, 57 bases read in frame from the first base. This clone was picked up a small number of times. No cognate antigen has been identified for it. It has no much larger one-base neighbor in the sample; base qualities were not kept. One collaborating source in Seattle enrolled patients during active infection and followed them longitudinally through the course of disease. Each collaborating institution followed its own protocols to collect whole blood in K2EDTA tubes. For TCRbeta analysis, collaborator samples were shipped as frozen whole blood, as isolated PBMCs, or as DNA extracted from either sample type. The immunoSEQ Assay, a bias-controlled multiplex PCR, was used to amplify TCRbeta CDR3 regions from genomic DNA. The study's own analysis went as follows. Nucleated cell counts per sample were estimated from amplification of reference gene primers within the assay. Sequence reads were collapsed and filtered to measure the absolute abundance of every unique TCRbeta CDR3 rearrangement. For each sample, productive Simpson clonality was calculated as the square root of Simpson's diversity index over productive rearrangements. The clones in this table, taken by TCRdb from immuneACCESS, are in-frame only. Not every clone is retained; where verified, under half of the shortfall comes from an unresolved V gene, and the cause of the rest is unknown. The V and J calls and clone size come from that table; D and trimming were worked out from the DNA. The sample data list about 240,000 clones, and 82% of these were observed just once. In total, the top ten clones hold over 7% of the sample.

The receptor comes from a woman older than 75 with COVID-19, enrolled during active disease. The sequence links TRBV19 to TRBJ2-2; TRBD2 aligns with 9 central bases. Material for sequencing was peripheral blood. The CDR3 corresponds to CASRGASGISRGNTGELFF. In nucleotide form, the sequence is TGTGCCAGTAGGGGAGCTAGCGGGATCTCACGGGGGAACACCGGGGAGCTGTTTTTT.